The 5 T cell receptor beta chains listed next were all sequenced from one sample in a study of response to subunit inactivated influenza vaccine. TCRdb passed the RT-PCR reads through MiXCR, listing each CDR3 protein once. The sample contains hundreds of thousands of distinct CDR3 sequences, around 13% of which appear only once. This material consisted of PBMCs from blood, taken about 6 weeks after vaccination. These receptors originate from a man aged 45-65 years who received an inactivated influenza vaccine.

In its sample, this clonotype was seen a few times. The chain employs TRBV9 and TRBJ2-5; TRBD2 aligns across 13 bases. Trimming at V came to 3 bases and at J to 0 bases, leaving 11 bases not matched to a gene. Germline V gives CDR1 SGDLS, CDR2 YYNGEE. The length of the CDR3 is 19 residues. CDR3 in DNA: TGTGCCAGCAGCGGAGCAGGACTAGCGGGAGCTCCGTACCAAGAGACCCAGTACTTC. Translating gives CASSGAGLAGAPYQETQYF.

The CDR3 reads CASSEAGGGTAADEQFF. In DNA, the CDR3 is TGTGCCAGCAGTGAAGCGGGGGGAGGGACCGCGGCGGATGAGCAGTTCTTC. V usage is TRBV2 and J usage is TRBJ2-1; 7 bases match TRBD2. The germline V gene encodes CDR1 SNHLY and CDR2 FYNNEI. This CDR3 is 17 amino acids long. Germline trimming cut 0 bases from V and 8 bases from J; bases unmatched to any gene: 13.

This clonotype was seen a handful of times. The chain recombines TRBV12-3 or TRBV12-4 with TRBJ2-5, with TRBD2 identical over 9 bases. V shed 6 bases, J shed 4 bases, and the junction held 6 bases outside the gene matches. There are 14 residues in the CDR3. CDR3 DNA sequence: TGTGCCAGCAGCCCTAGCGGGGCGGGAGAGACCCAGTACTTC. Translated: CASSPSGAGETQYF.

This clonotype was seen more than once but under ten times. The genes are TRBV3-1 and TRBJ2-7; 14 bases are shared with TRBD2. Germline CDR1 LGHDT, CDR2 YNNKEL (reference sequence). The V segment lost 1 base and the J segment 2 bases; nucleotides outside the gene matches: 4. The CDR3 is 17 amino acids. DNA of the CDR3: TGTGCCAGCAGCCAAGGACGGGGACTAGCGGGGGCCTACGAGCAGTACTTC. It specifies CASSQGRGLAGAYEQYF.

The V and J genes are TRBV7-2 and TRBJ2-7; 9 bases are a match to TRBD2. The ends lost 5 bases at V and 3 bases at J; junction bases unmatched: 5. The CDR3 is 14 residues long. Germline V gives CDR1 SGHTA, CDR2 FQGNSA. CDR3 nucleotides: TGTGCCAGCAGCACCGGGACTAGCCTCTACGAGCAGTACTTC. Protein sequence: CASSTGTSLYEQYF.